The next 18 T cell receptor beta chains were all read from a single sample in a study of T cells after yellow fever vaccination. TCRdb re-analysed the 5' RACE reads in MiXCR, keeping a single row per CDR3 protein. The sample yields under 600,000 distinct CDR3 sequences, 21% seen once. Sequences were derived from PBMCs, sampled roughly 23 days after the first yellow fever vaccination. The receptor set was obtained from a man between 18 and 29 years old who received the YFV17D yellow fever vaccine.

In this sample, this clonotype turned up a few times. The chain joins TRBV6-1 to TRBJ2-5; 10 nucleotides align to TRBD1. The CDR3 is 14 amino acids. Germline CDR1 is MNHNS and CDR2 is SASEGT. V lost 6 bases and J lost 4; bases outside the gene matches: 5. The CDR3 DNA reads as TGTGCCAGCAGGAGGACAGGGGGAGGAGAGACCCAGTACTTC. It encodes CASRRTGGGETQYF.

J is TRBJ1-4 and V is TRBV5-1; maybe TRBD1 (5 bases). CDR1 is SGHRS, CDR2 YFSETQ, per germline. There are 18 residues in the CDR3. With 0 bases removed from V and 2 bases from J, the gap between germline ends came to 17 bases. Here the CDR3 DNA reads TGCGCCAGCAGCTTGGGGTCCCTAGGGGATTGGACTAATGAAAAACTGTTTTTT. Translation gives CASSLGSLGDWTNEKLFF. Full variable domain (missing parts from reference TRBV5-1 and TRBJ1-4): KAGVTQTPRYLIKTRGQQVTLSCSPISGHRSVSWYQQTPGQGLQFLFEYFSETQRNKGNFPGRFSGRQFSNSRSEMNVSTLELGDSALYLCASSLGSLGDWTNEKLFFGSGTQLSVL.

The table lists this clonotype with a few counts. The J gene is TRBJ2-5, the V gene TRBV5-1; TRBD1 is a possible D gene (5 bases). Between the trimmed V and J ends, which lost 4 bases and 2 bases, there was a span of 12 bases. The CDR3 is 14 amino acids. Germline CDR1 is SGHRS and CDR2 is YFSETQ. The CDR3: CASSTDSAQETQYF. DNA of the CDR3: TGCGCCAGCAGCACCGACAGTGCTCAAGAGACCCAGTACTTC.

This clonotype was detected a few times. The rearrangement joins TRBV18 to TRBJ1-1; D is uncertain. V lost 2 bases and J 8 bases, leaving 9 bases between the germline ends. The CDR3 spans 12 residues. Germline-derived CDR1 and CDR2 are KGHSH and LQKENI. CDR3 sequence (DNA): TGTGCCAGCTCACCAAAGGCCTGGGAAGCTTTCTTT. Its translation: CASSPKAWEAFF. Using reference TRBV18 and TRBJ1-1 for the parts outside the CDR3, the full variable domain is NAGVMQNPRHLVRRRGQEARLRCSPMKGHSHVYWYRQLPEEGLKFMVYLQKENIIDESGMPKERFSAEFPKEGPSILRIQQVVRGDSAAYFCASSPKAWEAFFGQGTRLTVV.

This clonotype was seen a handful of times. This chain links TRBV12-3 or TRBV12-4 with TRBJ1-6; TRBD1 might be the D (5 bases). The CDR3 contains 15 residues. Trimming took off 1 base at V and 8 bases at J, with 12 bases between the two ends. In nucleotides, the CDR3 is TGTGCCAGCAGTTTAGGACAGCGTGTGGATTCACCCCTCCACTTT. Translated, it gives CASSLGQRVDSPLHF.

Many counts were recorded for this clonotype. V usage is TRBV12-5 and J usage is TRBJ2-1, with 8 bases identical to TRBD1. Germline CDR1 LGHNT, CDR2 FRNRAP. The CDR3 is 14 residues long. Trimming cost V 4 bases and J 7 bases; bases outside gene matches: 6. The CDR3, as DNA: TGTGCTAGTGGTTCAGGGACAGGTATAAATGAGCAGTTCTTC. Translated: CASGSGTGINEQFF.

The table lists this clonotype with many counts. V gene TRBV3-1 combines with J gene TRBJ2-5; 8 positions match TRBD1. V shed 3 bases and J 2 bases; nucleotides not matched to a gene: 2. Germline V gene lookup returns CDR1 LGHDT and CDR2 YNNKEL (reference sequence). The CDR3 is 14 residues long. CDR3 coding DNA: TGTGCCAGCAGCCAGAACAGGGGGCAAGAGACCCAGTACTTC. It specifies CASSQNRGQETQYF.

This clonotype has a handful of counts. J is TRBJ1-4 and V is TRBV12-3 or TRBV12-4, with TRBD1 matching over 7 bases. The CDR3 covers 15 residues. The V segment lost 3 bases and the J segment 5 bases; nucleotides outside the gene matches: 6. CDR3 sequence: CASSLGRGRNEKLFF. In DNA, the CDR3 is TGTGCCAGCAGTTTGGGTAGGGGGCGAAATGAAAAACTGTTTTTT.

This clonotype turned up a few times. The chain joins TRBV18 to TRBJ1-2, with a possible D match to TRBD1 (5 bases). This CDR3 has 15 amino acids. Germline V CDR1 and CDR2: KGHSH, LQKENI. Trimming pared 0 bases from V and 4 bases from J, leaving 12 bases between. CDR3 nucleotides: TGTGCCAGCTCACCACCGGGTGGGGACCGCTATGGCTACACCTTC. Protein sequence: CASSPPGGDRYGYTF.

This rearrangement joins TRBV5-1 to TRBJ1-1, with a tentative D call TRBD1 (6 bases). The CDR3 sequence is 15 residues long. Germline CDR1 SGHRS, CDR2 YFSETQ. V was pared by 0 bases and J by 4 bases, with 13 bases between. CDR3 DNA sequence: TGCGCCAGCAGCTTGGGGACAGTCCCAAGCACTGAAGCTTTCTTT. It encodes CASSLGTVPSTEAFF.

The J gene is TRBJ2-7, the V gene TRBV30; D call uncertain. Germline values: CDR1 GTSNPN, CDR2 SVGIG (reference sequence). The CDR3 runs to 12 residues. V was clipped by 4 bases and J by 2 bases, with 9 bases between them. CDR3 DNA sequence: TGTGCCTGGACCACCGAGGCCTACGAGCAGTACTTC. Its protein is CAWTTEAYEQYF. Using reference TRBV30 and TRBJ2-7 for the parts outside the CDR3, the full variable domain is SQTIHQWPATLVQPVGSPLSLECTVEGTSNPNLYWYRQAAGRGLQLLFYSVGIGQISSEVPQNLSASRPQDRQFILSSKKLLLSDSGFYLCAWTTEAYEQYFGPGTRLTVT.

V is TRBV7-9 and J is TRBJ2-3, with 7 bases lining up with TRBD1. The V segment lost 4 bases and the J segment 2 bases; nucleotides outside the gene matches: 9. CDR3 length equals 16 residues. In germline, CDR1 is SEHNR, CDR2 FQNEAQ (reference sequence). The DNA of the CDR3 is TGTGCCAGCAGCTCCGGGGTCAGGGGGAACACAGATACGCAGTATTTT. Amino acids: CASSSGVRGNTDTQYF.

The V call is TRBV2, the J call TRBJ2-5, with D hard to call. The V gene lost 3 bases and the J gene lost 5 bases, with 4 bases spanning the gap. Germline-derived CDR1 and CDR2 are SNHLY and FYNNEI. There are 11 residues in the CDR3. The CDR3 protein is CASSEWETQYF. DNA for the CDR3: TGTGCCAGCAGTGAGTGGGAGACCCAGTACTTC.

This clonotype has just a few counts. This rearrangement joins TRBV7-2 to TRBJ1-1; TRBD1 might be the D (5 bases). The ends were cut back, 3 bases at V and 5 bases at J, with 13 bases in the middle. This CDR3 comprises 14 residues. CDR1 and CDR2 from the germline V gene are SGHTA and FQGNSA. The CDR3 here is CASSFGIRGTEAFF. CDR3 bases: TGTGCCAGCAGCTTCGGTATTAGGGGAACTGAAGCTTTCTTT. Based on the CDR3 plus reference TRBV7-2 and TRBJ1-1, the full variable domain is GAGVSQSPSNKVTEKGKDVELRCDPISGHTALYWYRQSLGQGLEFLIYFQGNSAPDKSGLPSDRFSAERTGGSVSTLTIQRTQQEDSAVYLCASSFGIRGTEAFFGQGTRLTVV.

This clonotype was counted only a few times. The CDR3 DNA reads TGTGCCAGCAGTTACGGTCGGACAGGGGGCACGACTGAAGCTTTCTTT. This translates into CASSYGRTGGTTEAFF. The chain carries TRBV6-5 and TRBJ1-1; 11 bases are shared with TRBD1. This CDR3 is 16 amino acids long. Germline CDR1 is MNHEY and CDR2 is SVGAGI. The V segment lost 2 bases and the J segment 5 bases; nucleotides outside the gene matches: 7.

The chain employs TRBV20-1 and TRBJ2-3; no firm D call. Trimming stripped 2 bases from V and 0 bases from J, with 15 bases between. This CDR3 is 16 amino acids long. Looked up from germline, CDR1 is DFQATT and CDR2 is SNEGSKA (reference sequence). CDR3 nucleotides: TGCAGTGCTAGACCCCGGTCGGTCGGAAGCACAGATACGCAGTATTTT. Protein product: CSARPRSVGSTDTQYF.

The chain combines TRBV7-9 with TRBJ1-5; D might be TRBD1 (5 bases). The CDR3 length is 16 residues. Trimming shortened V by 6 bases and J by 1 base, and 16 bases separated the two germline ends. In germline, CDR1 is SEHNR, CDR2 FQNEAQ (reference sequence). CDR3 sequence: CASSYDTGGSNQPQHF. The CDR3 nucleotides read TGTGCCAGCAGTTATGATACGGGGGGGAGCAATCAGCCCCAGCATTTT.

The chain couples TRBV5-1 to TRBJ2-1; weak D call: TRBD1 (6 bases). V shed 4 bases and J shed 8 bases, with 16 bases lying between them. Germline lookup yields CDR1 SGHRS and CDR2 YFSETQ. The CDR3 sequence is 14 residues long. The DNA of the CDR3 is TGCGCCAGCAGCGAACGGAGCAGGGGATATGAGCAGTTCTTC. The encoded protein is CASSERSRGYEQFF.